This TCR beta chain was sequenced in a study of blood T cell repertoires in COVID-19 (TCRdb year 2020). Looking at the study overall: Samples from collaborators originated in the United States, Italy and Spain and spanned both the acute and convalescent phases of COVID-19. The prospective study material was composed of cDNA or gDNA derived from T cells, B-cell-depleted T cells, or PBMCs. Deeply sampled blood TCRbeta repertoires from subjects exposed to, actively infected with, or recovered from COVID-19 were included in the dataset. The repertoires were made available in a free public database intended to serve as a resource for research on the immune response to SARS-CoV-2. Samples came from the ongoing ImmuneRACE study (first 160 participants) plus 1,254 subjects from 6 global collaborators. Sample metadata almost always included a de-identified subject ID, COVID-19 status, age in years and sex. HLA class I and class II types, where available, came from metadata supplied by the sample provider rather than from assay-based typing. What the research found in general, with its limitations: The quantity of clinical and demographic metadata differed by source and by participant and was supplied without curation.

Comments on this clone: Its antigen target is currently unknown. No per-base quality is available; no much larger clone lies one base away.

Each collaborating institution followed its own protocols to collect whole blood in K2EDTA tubes. For TCRbeta analysis, collaborators shipped samples in one of three forms: frozen whole blood, isolated PBMCs, or DNA extracted from either of those sample types. The immunoSEQ Assay, a bias-controlled multiplex PCR, was used to amplify TCRbeta CDR3 regions from genomic DNA. Per the original workflow: The number of nucleated cells in each sample was estimated by amplification of reference gene primers within the assay. Sequence reads were collapsed and filtered to measure the absolute abundance of every unique TCRbeta CDR3 rearrangement. Productive Simpson clonality was computed per sample as the square root of Simpson's diversity index over productive rearrangements. This immuneACCESS table, as held by TCRdb, lists in-frame sequences with V and J called but not all clones. Of the missing ones, under half trace to an unresolved V gene in checked studies; the others have no known cause. V and J calls and clone size are copied from that table; D and trimming were computed from the DNA. For this sample there are about 14,000 clones; about 88% appear just once. 40% to 60% of the sample rests with the top ten.

Counted from cysteine to phenylalanine, this CDR3 has 15 amino acids. Left in the record is the CDR3 DNA by itself, 45 bases read in frame from the first base. According to the germline V gene, CDR1 reads SGHDT and CDR2 reads YYEEEE. The V end gives up 0 bases and the J end 4 bases, leaving 3 bases in the junction not matched to a gene. This TCR derives from a man aged 55 to 70 with acute or convalescent COVID-19. The specimen sequenced was peripheral blood. This sequence uses TRBV5-6 and TRBJ2-1; 8 bases in the middle match TRBD2. The bases are TGTGCCAGCAGCTTGGGGACTAGCCTTTACAATGAGCAGTTCTTC. Protein translation: CASSLGTSLYNEQFF. The full variable domain, completed from the reference TRBV5-6 and TRBJ2-1 proteins outside the CDR3, reads DAGVTQSPTHLIKTRGQQVTLRCSPKSGHDTVSWYQQALGQGPQFIFQYYEEEERQRGNFPDRFSGHQFPNYSSELNVNALLLGDSALYLCASSLGTSLYNEQFFGPGTRLTVL.